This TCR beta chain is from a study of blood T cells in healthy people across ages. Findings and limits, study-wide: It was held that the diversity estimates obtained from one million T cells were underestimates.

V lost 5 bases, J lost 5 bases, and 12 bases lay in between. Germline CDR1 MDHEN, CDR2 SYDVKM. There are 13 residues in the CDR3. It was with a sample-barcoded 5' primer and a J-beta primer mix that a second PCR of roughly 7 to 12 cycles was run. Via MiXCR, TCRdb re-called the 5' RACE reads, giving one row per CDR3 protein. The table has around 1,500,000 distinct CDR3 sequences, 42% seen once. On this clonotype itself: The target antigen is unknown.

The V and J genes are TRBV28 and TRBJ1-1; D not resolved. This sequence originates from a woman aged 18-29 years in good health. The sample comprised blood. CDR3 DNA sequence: TGTGCCAGCAGTCCCGGGTCTTCTACTGAAGCTTTCTTT. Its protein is CASSPGSSTEAFF.